The rows below give T cell receptor beta chains drawn from one sample of a study of CD8+ T cells in alopecia areata. The protocol was immunoSEQ multiplex PCR, while the TCRdb copy is restricted to in-frame clones and leaves out a portion. The sample lists more than 90,000 clones, around 50% occurring once. This sample comprised CD8+ T cells sorted from blood, obtained at week 24, from a patient treated with tofacitinib. These receptors all come from a human donor with alopecia areata. The conserved cysteine and the conserved F or W are not part of the CDR3 here. The order of the fields is J gene, V gene, CDR3 protein.

TRBJ1-6 TRBV5-6 ASSQSPLSSYNSPLH
TRBJ2-5 TRBV2 ASSDVVTQY
TRBJ2-7 TRBV12-5 ASGLVVRGPVHEQY
TRBJ2-7 TRBV5-6 ASSLETGEHEQY
TRBJ1-2 TRBV10-3 AISESAGGGFDYT
TRBJ2-7 TRBV6-5 ASSAVGARGYEQY
TRBJ2-7 TRBV6-1 ASSGVGQKPYEQY
TRBJ1-5 TRBV6-5 ASSTSYSNQPQH
TRBJ1-5 TRBV2 ASKQGNQPQH
TRBJ2-1 TRBV27 ASSPGQGSYNEQF
TRBJ1-1 TRBV18 ASSPPGQVDTEAF
TRBJ1-5 TRBV12-5 ASAPRGNQPQH
TRBJ1-1 TRBV19 ASTEQGLNTEAF
TRBJ1-4 TRBV13 ASSSGSANEKLF
TRBJ1-2 TRBV7-9 ASRPSGTGDGYT
TRBJ2-1 TRBV2 ASTKDMAEQF
NA TRBV7-9 ASSSGTATYEQY
TRBJ2-5 TRBV23-1 ASSQDSQGEAVQGTQY
TRBJ2-5 TRBV6-5 ASSTTAELQETQY
TRBJ1-5 TRBV6-5 ASSSMSEHSNQPQH
TRBJ2-7 TRBV4-2 ASSQDGDSSYEQY
TRBJ2-1 TRBV9 ASSDRQGTIYNEQF
TRBJ1-5 TRBV4-1 ASSQEPHSNQPQH
TRBJ2-1 TRBV7-9 ASSLALGRNNEQF
TRBJ1-5 TRBV5-1 ASSLGQGADQPQH
TRBJ1-2 TRBV29-1 SVIQGNYGYT
TRBJ2-7 TRBV4-3 ASSQGSPFHEQY
TRBJ2-5 TRBV27 ASRDRGQETQY